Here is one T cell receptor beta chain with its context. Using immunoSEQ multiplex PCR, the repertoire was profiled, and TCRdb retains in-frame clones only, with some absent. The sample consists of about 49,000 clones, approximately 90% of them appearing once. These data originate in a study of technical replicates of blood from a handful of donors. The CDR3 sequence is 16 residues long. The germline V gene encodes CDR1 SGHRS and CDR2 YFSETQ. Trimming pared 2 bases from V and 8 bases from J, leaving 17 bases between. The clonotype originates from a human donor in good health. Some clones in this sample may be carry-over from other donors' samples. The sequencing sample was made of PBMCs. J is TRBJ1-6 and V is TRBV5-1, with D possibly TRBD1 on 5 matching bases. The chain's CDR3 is CASSLLGGTLDSPLHF. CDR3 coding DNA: TGCGCCAGCAGCTTATTGGGGGGGACTCTGGATTCACCCCTCCACTTT. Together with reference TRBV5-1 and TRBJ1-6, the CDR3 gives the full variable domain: KAGVTQTPRYLIKTRGQQVTLSCSPISGHRSVSWYQQTPGQGLQFLFEYFSETQRNKGNFPGRFSGRQFSNSRSEMNVSTLELGDSALYLCASSLLGGTLDSPLHFGNGTRLTVT.